Listed below are T cell receptor beta chains from one sample, sequenced in a study of identifying expanded T cells in peripheral blood. Clones were sequenced by immunoSEQ multiplex PCR, and TCRdb holds only the in-frame ones, with some missing. Seen here are about 100,000 clones, 80% to 90% observed once, and the top ten hold about 6%. Input material: blood. The receptors stem from a person aged 18-70 years in good health. The CDR3 runs from the conserved cysteine through the conserved F or W. Each record gives: clone size, D gene, J gene, V gene, CDR3 DNA, CDR3 protein. The D gene is left open where the match is weak. Size values are once, few and many counts, or a class for expanded clones, and some rows have none.

>-|-|TRBJ2-3|TRBV5-1
TGCGCCAGCAGCGAGGGACGGAGCACAGATACGCAGTATTTT
CASSEGRSTDTQYF
>-|-|TRBJ2-2|TRBV4-3
TGCGCCAGCAGCCAAGATCACCGCAGCTTCACCGGGGAGCTGTTTTTT
CASSQDHRSFTGELFF
>-|-|TRBJ1-2|TRBV4-2
TGTGCCAGCAGCCAAGAGAATGGCTACACCTTC
CASSQENGYTF
>-|-|TRBJ1-2|TRBV25-1
TGTGCCAGCAGTGGGCTGACAGAGAACTATGGCTACACCTTC
CASSGLTENYGYTF
>-|TRBD1|TRBJ1-4|TRBV5-5
TGTGCCAGCAGCTTCGTTCCGGGACAGCCTCTGTTTTTT
CASSFVPGQPLFF
>-|TRBD2|TRBJ2-5|TRBV6-1
TGTGCCAGCAGTGAAGCAGCGGGGGCCTTCCAAGAGACCCAGTACTTC
CASSEAAGAFQETQYF
>-|TRBD2|TRBJ2-3|TRBV11-1
TGTGCCAGCAGCTTGGCGGGGCTAGCGGGAGCCTTAGATACGCAGTATTTT
CASSLAGLAGALDTQYF
>-|-|TRBJ2-5|TRBV9
TGTGCCAGCAGCGTGCGGACAGAAATTCAAGAGACCCAGTACTTC
CASSVRTEIQETQYF
>-|-|TRBJ1-5|TRBV5-6
TGTGCCAGCAGCTTGGGGACGGGATTTGGCAATCAGCCCCAGCATTTT
CASSLGTGFGNQPQHF
>-|TRBD2|TRBJ2-7|TRBV4-1
TGCGCCAGCAGCCGGGGCGGGGGGACAAAATTATCCGAGCAGTACTTC
CASSRGGGTKLSEQYF
>-|-|TRBJ1-2|TRBV29-1
TGCAGCGTTGAACAGGGTTACTATGGCTACACCTTC
CSVEQGYYGYTF
>-|TRBD1|TRBJ1-2|TRBV19
TGTGCCAGTAGCCCTACAGGGGGCGGGACTAATGGCTACACCTTC
CASSPTGGGTNGYTF
>once|TRBD1|TRBJ1-2|TRBV28
TGTGCCAGCAGTGGAACAGGGGGCAACTATGGCTACACCTTC
CASSGTGGNYGYTF
>-|-|TRBJ1-2|TRBV5-1
TGCGCCAGCAGTACAGGGCCTAACTATGGCTACACCTTC
CASSTGPNYGYTF
>-|-|TRBJ2-2|TRBV5-1
TGCGCCAGCAGCCCCGGGCGGGGTCCAGCCGGGGAGCTGTTTTTT
CASSPGRGPAGELFF
>-|TRBD2|TRBJ2-1|TRBV14
TGTGCCAGCAGCCTACTAAGCGGGGGGGCCTTGAATGAGCAGTTCTTC
CASSLLSGGALNEQFF
>-|TRBD2|TRBJ2-1|TRBV6-6
TGTGCCAGCAGTGGCGGGGACTACAGAGGGGATGAGCAGTTCTTC
CASSGGDYRGDEQFF
>-|TRBD1|TRBJ2-4|TRBV11-3
TGTGCCAGCAGCCCCGGGACAGCCCCCTTAGAAATTCAGTACTTC
CASSPGTAPLEIQYF
>-|-|TRBJ1-1|TRBV6-5
TGTGCCAGCATGGACAGAAACACTGAAGCTTTCTTT
CASMDRNTEAFF
>-|-|TRBJ1-3|TRBV9
TGTGCCAGCAGTTTCCAAGGGAGCTCTGGAAACACCATATATTTT
CASSFQGSSGNTIYF
>-|-|TRBJ2-3|TRBV5-1
TGCGCCAGCAGCTTGGACCTCGTGGGCACAGATACGCAGTATTTT
CASSLDLVGTDTQYF
>once|-|TRBJ2-5|TRBV7-5
TGTGTCAGAAGCGTCAGGACGTTCCAAGAGACCCAGTACTTC
CVRSVRTFQETQYF